The TCR beta chain under discussion was sequenced for a study of T cell responses to AZD1222 COVID-19 vaccine. The data were produced by immunoSEQ multiplex PCR, yet TCRdb's version contains in-frame clones alone and is incomplete. Seen here are fewer than 150,000 clones, roughly 93% observed once, and the top ten hold around 3.3%. The germline V gene encodes CDR1 GTSNPN and CDR2 SVGIG (reference sequence). Trimming stripped 2 bases from V and 4 bases from J, with 15 bases between. The CDR3 length is 15 residues. The sequence was collected from an adult in good health. This rearrangement joins TRBV30 to TRBJ1-5, with D unclear. This specimen was peripheral blood, taken on day 0 of AZD1222 vaccination. The CDR3 DNA sequence: TGTGCCTGGAGTTCTAGACTGGGAGGGAATCAGCCCCAGCATTTT. This translates into CAWSSRLGGNQPQHF.